This T cell receptor beta chain was sequenced in a study of memory CD4+ T cells and cytomegalovirus serostatus. Trimming took 1 base from V and 3 from J, leaving 4 bases between them. This CDR3 comprises 12 residues. CDR1 and CDR2 (germline): SGHAT, FQNNGV. Single viable CD3+CD4+CD8-CD45RO+ cells were sorted as the memory CD4+ T cells. Measured with immunoSEQ multiplex PCR; TCRdb has only the in-frame clones, and not every one. The table has over 35,000 clones, approximately 78% seen once. This sequence was found in an adult in good health and CMV-seronegative. This sequence joins TRBV11-2 and TRBJ2-7; no definite D call. The material sequenced was memory CD4+ T cells from blood. DNA for the CDR3: TGTGCCAGCAGCTTAGTTGGCTACGAGCAGTACTTC. This sequence encodes CASSLVGYEQYF.